This TCR beta chain appears in the sequencing data of a study of T cell repertoires in cytomegalovirus infection. The study's findings and limits: Totalled public TCR beta family frequency picked out people who carried CMV plus the relevant HLA. Across the ex vivo response, the dominant clonotypes were HLA-C-restricted CMV-specific TCR beta clonotypes.

For this clonotype: The antigen is not known.

Trimming took 4 bases from V and 1 from J, leaving 14 bases between them. This CDR3 has 15 residues. Germline V gene lookup returns CDR1 SEHNR and CDR2 FQNEAQ (reference sequence). TCRdb recomputed calls from the reads with MiXCR, one row per CDR3 protein. The table records approximately 260,000 distinct CDR3 sequences, about a sixth of them present only once. This chain uses TRBV7-9 with TRBJ2-7; D is possibly TRBD1 (6 bases). This clonotype was obtained from a human donor in good health (CMV status not recorded). Some clones in this sample may be carry-over from other donors' samples. Sequencing was performed on CD8+ T cells from PBMCs. DNA of the CDR3: TGTGCCAGCAGCTCCAGACAGGTTCTATCCTACGAGCAGTACTTC. It specifies CASSSRQVLSYEQYF. The complete variable domain, with remaining parts taken from reference TRBV7-9 and TRBJ2-7, reads DTGVSQNPRHKITKRGQNVTFRCDPISEHNRLYWYRQTLGQGPEFLTYFQNEAQLEKSRLLSDRFSAERPKGSFSTLEIQRTEQGDSAMYLCASSSRQVLSYEQYFGPGTRLTVT.